This TCR beta chain originates from a study of cytomegalovirus exposure and HLA in healthy donors. Findings and limits, study-wide: Immune exposure information available was restricted to CMV serostatus. Reported results showed that the classifier diagnosed cytomegalovirus status with high specificity and sensitivity.

PCR involved 60 Vbeta and 13 Jbeta primers. Clones were sequenced by immunoSEQ multiplex PCR, and TCRdb holds only the in-frame ones, with some missing. The data contain roughly 260,000 clones, about 83% of them singletons. Per germline, CDR1 SGHRS and CDR2 YFSETQ. Unmatched junction bases numbered 4, after V lost 0 bases and J lost 4 bases. This CDR3 contains 15 residues. As to this clone: Its matching antigen is unknown.

The chain couples TRBV5-1 to TRBJ2-1; 7 positions agree with TRBD2. This sequence was found in a woman aged 40 to 50 in good health and CMV-seropositive. The sequencing input was PBMCs. In nucleotides, the CDR3 is TGCGCCAGCAGCTTGGCCACTAGCGAGTACAATGAGCAGTTCTTC. Residues: CASSLATSEYNEQFF.